The T cell receptor beta chain under discussion was sequenced for a study of T cell repertoires in cytomegalovirus infection. Study-level information: Matching HLA type, along with CMV infection, was indicated by public TCR beta signatures. Study observations and caveats: Cumulated frequencies of public TCR beta families served to identify carriers of CMV plus the relevant HLA. There were HLA-C-restricted CMV-specific TCR beta clonotypes dominating the ex vivo response.

Germline V CDR1 and CDR2: MNHEY, SVGAGI. V was shortened by 1 base and J by 0 bases, with 13 bases between the two germline ends. The CDR3 contains 17 residues. Notes on this clonotype: The antigen is undetermined.

TCRdb re-called the reads with MiXCR, one entry per CDR3 protein. The sample holds hundreds of thousands of distinct CDR3 sequences, about a third seen once. The V call is TRBV6-5, the J call TRBJ1-5; D is perhaps TRBD1 (6 bases). The clonotype comes from a human donor in good health (CMV status not recorded). Some clones in this sample may be carry-over from other donors' samples. The material sequenced was PBMCs. In nucleotides, the CDR3 is TGTGCCAGCAGTTACTATCCCCGGACAGTTAGCAATCAGCCCCAGCATTTT. Its translation: CASSYYPRTVSNQPQHF.